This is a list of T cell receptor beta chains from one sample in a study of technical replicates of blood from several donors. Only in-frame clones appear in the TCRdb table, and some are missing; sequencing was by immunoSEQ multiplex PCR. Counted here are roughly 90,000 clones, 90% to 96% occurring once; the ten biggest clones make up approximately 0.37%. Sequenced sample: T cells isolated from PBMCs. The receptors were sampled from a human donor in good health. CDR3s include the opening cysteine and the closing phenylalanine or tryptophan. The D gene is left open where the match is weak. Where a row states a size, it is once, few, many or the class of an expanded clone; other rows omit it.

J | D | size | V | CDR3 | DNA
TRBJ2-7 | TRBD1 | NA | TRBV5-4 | CASSSDRGAEQYF | TGTGCCAGCAGCTCAGACAGGGGGGCCGAGCAGTACTTC
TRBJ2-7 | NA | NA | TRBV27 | CASRGDRELDYEQYF | TGTGCCAGCAGGGGGGACCGGGAGCTCGATTACGAGCAGTACTTC
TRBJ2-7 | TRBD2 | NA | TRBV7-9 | CASSSSGSTTEQYF | TGTGCCAGCAGCTCTAGCGGGAGTACGACCGAGCAGTACTTC
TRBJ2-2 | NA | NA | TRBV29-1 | CSGRVASNTGELFF | TGCAGCGGTAGAGTAGCGTCGAACACCGGGGAGCTGTTTTTT
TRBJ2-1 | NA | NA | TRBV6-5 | CASSSVNNEQFF | TGTGCCAGCAGTAGCGTAAACAATGAGCAGTTCTTC
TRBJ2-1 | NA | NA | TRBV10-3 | CAISESVGDHHNEQFF | TGTGCCATCAGTGAGTCGGTTGGAGACCACCACAATGAGCAGTTCTTC
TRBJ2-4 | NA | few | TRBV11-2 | CASSSIKFGGRAKNIQYF | TGTGCCAGCAGCTCCATAAAGTTCGGGGGTCGGGCCAAAAACATTCAGTACTTC
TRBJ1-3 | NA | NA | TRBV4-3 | CASSPGRLTGNTIYF | TGCGCCAGCAGCCCCGGGAGGCTGACTGGAAACACCATATATTTT
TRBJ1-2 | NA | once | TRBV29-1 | CSGGEEGIGGYTF | TGCAGCGGAGGGGAGGAGGGGATAGGAGGCTACACCTTC
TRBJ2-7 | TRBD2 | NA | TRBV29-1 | CSVGLAGAYEQYF | TGCAGCGTCGGACTAGCGGGAGCTTACGAGCAGTACTTC
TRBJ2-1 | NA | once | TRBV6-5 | CASREYNEQFF | TGTGCCAGCCGGGAGTACAATGAGCAGTTCTTC
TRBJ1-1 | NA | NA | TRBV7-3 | CASSPGRENTEAFF | TGTGCCAGCAGCCCGGGAAGGGAGAACACTGAAGCTTTCTTT
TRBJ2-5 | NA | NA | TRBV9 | CASSVRDQETQYF | TGTGCCAGCAGCGTGAGAGACCAAGAGACCCAGTACTTC
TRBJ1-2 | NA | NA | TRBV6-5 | CASSYSTVGLGYTF | TGTGCCAGCAGTTACTCGACAGTGGGGCTCGGCTACACCTTC
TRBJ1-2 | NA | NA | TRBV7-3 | CARPSANYGYTF | TGTGCCAGACCGTCAGCTAACTATGGCTACACCTTC
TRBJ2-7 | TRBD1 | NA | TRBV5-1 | CASSRTGGSYEQYF | TGCGCCAGCAGTAGGACAGGGGGCTCCTACGAGCAGTACTTC
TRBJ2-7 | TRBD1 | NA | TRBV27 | CASSPGTGEEQYF | TGTGCCAGCAGTCCCGGGACAGGGGAAGAGCAGTACTTC
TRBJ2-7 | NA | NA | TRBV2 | CAILAGQTTYEQYF | TGTGCCATCTTAGCGGGACAGACTACCTACGAGCAGTACTTC
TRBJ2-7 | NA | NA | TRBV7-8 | CASSVSGTLAYEQYF | TGTGCCAGCAGCGTCTCCGGGACTCTAGCCTACGAGCAGTACTTC
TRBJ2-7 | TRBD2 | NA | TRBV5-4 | CASSLQAGGPDEQYF | TGTGCCAGCAGCTTGCAAGCGGGAGGGCCAGACGAGCAGTACTTC
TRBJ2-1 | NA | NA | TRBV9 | CASSVVLSGYNEQFF | TGTGCCAGCAGCGTAGTATTAAGCGGATACAATGAGCAGTTCTTC
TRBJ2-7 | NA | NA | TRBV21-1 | CASPGTALSFGYEQYF | TGTGCCAGTCCCGGGACAGCCTTATCCTTTGGCTACGAGCAGTACTTC
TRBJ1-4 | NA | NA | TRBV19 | CASTARGLSDEKLFF | TGTGCCAGTACAGCGCGTGGATTATCGGATGAAAAACTGTTTTTT
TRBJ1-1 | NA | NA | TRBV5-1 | CASSLIKPDEAFF | TGCGCCAGCAGCTTGATAAAACCAGATGAAGCTTTCTTT
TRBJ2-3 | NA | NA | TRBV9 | CASSRSTDTQYF | TGTGCCAGCAGCCGGAGCACAGATACGCAGTATTTT
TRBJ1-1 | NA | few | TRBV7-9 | CASSGVGAFF | TGTGCCAGCTCTGGAGTTGGGGCTTTCTTT
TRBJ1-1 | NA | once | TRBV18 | CASSPRAGEMNTEAFF | TGTGCCAGCTCACCACGCGCAGGGGAAATGAACACTGAAGCTTTCTTT
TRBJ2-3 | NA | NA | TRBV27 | CASSQGVNTQYF | TGTGCCAGCAGCCAAGGAGTTAATACGCAGTATTTT
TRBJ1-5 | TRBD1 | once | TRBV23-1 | CASIPPGGSNQPQHF | TGCGCCAGCATCCCCCCAGGGGGTAGCAATCAGCCCCAGCATTTT
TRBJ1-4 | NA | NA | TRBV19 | CASSMTAATNEKLFF | TGTGCCAGTAGTATGACAGCTGCAACTAATGAAAAACTGTTTTTT
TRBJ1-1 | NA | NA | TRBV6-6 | CASSRKGSGTEAFF | TGTGCCAGCAGTAGAAAGGGGTCCGGGACTGAAGCTTTCTTT
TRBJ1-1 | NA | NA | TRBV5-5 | CASRLGGTEAFF | TGTGCCAGCAGGCTGGGAGGAACTGAAGCTTTCTTT
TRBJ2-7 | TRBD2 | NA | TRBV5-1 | CASSHGLADSYEQYF | TGCGCCAGCAGCCACGGACTAGCGGACTCCTACGAGCAGTACTTC
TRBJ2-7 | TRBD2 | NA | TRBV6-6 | CASSFSGGLYEQYF | TGTGCCAGCAGTTTCAGCGGGGGCCTTTACGAGCAGTACTTC
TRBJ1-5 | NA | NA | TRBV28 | CASSLLPGPQHF | TGTGCCAGCAGTCTCCTCCCCGGGCCCCAGCATTTT